The 11 T cell receptor beta chains below all came from one sample that was sequenced in a study of CD8+ T cells in alopecia areata. This sample's treatment: oral pan-JAK inhibitor, 5-10 mg twice daily. As the sequencing template, cDNA was produced by extracting RNA and reverse transcribing it. Libraries were prepared by immunoSEQ multiplex PCR; TCRdb keeps only in-frame clonotypes and omits some of them. The repertoire holds some 200,000 clones, 58% seen once, with 5% to 6% in the top ten. The sequenced sample was CD4+ T cells sorted from blood, obtained at week 24, from a patient treated with tofacitinib. These receptors all come from a human donor with alopecia areata.

This chain links TRBV5-6 with TRBJ2-3, with TRBD1 matching over 11 bases. The germline gives CDR1 SGHDT, CDR2 YYEEEE. CDR3 length: 14 amino acids. V lost 6 bases and J lost 4; bases outside the gene matches: 4. Here the CDR3 reads CASTGTGGPDTQYF. CDR3 bases: TGTGCCAGCACCGGGACAGGGGGGCCAGATACGCAGTATTTT.

This clone was detected only once. The chain carries TRBV6-1 and TRBJ1-5, with D possibly matching TRBD1 (5 bases). CDR1 and CDR2 from the germline V gene are MNHNS and SASEGT. V lost 8 bases, J lost 5 bases, and 7 bases lay in between. This CDR3 has 11 residues. In DNA, the CDR3 is TGTGCCAGCGGCAGGGATCAGCCCCAGCATTTT. It codes for CASGRDQPQHF.

This clone showed up just a few times. The V and J genes are TRBV19 and TRBJ2-6; no reliable D call. The V end lost 3 bases, the J end lost 0 bases, and 6 bases lay between the germline ends. The CDR3 is 15 amino acids. CDR1 is LNHDA and CDR2 is SQIVND in the germline V gene (reference sequence). CDR3 DNA sequence: TGTGCCAGTAGTATCCTCGACTCTGGGGCCAACGTCCTGACTTTC. It translates to CASSILDSGANVLTF.

The chain is built from TRBV2 and TRBJ1-4; weak D call: TRBD1 (6 bases). Trimming pared 6 bases from V and 6 bases from J, leaving 11 bases between. Germline V gene data show CDR1 as SNHLY and CDR2 as FYNNEI. The CDR3 contains 13 residues. CDR3 sequence reads: CASSLAGDEKLFF. CDR3 DNA sequence: TGTGCCAGCAGCCTAGCAGGGGATGAAAAACTGTTTTTT.

This clone occurred a few times. V is TRBV6-5 and J is TRBJ1-1; D gene unclear. Germline CDR1 reads MNHEY; CDR2 reads SVGAGI. This CDR3 spans 15 amino acids. Trimming stripped 4 bases from V and 0 bases from J, with 12 bases between. CDR3 region: CASSLRPLMNTEAFF. The CDR3 DNA reads TGTGCCAGCAGTTTGCGACCCCTGATGAACACTGAAGCTTTCTTT.

The chain joins TRBV7-2 to TRBJ2-7; TRBD2 matches at 8 bases. Gene TRBJ2-5 matches the end of the DNA better, so the J call may be wrong. There are 14 residues in the CDR3. Germline lookup yields CDR1 SGHTA and CDR2 FQGNSA. CDR3 nucleotide sequence: TGTGCCAGCAGCTTATATCGGGAGGGAAAGACCCAGTACTTC. It yields the protein CASSLYREGKTQYF.

The chain recombines TRBV27 with TRBJ1-2; TRBD1 matches 11 bases. V was pared by 6 bases and J by 3 bases, with 6 bases of the junction left unmatched. The CDR3 length is 15 residues. CDR1 MNHEY and CDR2 SMNVEV come from the germline V gene (reference sequence). The CDR3 is CASRTPGQGDYGYTF. The DNA for the CDR3 is TGTGCCAGCAGAACGCCGGGACAGGGGGACTATGGCTACACCTTC.

V gene TRBV10-3 combines with J gene TRBJ2-7; D gene uncertain. The CDR3 contains 11 residues. Germline values: CDR1 ENHRY, CDR2 SYGVKD. The ends were cut back, 8 bases at V and 4 bases at J, with 9 bases in the middle. CDR3 in amino acids: CAIGLSYEQYF. CDR3 coding DNA: TGTGCCATCGGGCTCAGTTACGAGCAGTACTTC.

This clone came up a few times. This sequence joins TRBV10-3 and TRBJ2-1; TRBD1 might be the D (6 bases). Trimming removed 6 bases from V and 8 bases from J, with 11 bases in between. The CDR3 is made up of 12 amino acids. Germline V gene lookup returns CDR1 ENHRY and CDR2 SYGVKD. CDR3 region: CAISETGDEQFF. DNA for the CDR3: TGTGCCATCAGCGAGACAGGAGATGAGCAGTTCTTC.

The chain couples TRBV5-6 to TRBJ1-2, with D possibly being TRBD1 (5 bases). Germline-derived CDR1 and CDR2 are SGHDT and YYEEEE. V lost 1 base and J 6 bases, leaving 10 bases between the germline ends. There are 13 residues in the CDR3. In DNA form, the CDR3 reads TGTGCCAGCAGCTTGAGAGCAGGGAATGGCTACACCTTC. Protein sequence: CASSLRAGNGYTF. Supplemented by reference TRBV5-6 and TRBJ1-2, the full variable domain reads DAGVTQSPTHLIKTRGQQVTLRCSPKSGHDTVSWYQQALGQGPQFIFQYYEEEERQRGNFPDRFSGHQFPNYSSELNVNALLLGDSALYLCASSLRAGNGYTFGSGTRLTVV.

The chain links TRBV2 to TRBJ2-1, with 13 bases fitting TRBD2. Germline CDR1 reads SNHLY; CDR2 reads FYNNEI. The junction had 9 bases not matched to a gene; V was cut back by 7 bases and J by 3 bases. The CDR3 is made up of 17 amino acids. In DNA form, the CDR3 reads TGTGCCAGCATCCCTGGACTAGCGGGGGTCCTCTACAATGAGCAGTTCTTC. This translates into CASIPGLAGVLYNEQFF.